The clone carrying this T cell receptor (beta chain) was found many times. These data come from a study of regulatory T cells in long-lasting Graves disease. With iRepertoire HTBI primers and Arm-PCR of CDR3 regions, TCR beta libraries were built. TCRdb re-called the multiplex PCR reads with MiXCR, one entry per CDR3 protein. The sample records 350,000 to 450,000 distinct CDR3 sequences, over 15% being singletons. CDR1 is SGHNT, CDR2 YENEEA, per germline. This CDR3 region has 17 residues. J was trimmed by 6 bases and V by 6 bases; bases with no gene match: 10. Indicated time point: newly diagnosed GD, antithyroid drugs for less than 3 months. From RNA extracted from PBMCs, the TCR library was made. The same data also went into a second study, on T cells in Graves' hyperthyroidism and ophthalmopathy. From that report: Initially, a first-round RT-PCR of the TCR CDR3 employed the HTBI primer set.

This sequence originates from a man aged 40-49 years with Graves disease. The sequences come from peripheral blood mononuclear cells (PBMCs), collected at new diagnosis, from a patient treated with antithyroid drugs. V gene TRBV11-3 combines with J gene TRBJ2-1, with TRBD2 matching 14 bases. CDR3 coding DNA: TGTGCCAGCAGACGGACGGGACTAGCGGGGGCTCGCAATGAGCAGTTCTTC. Translated: CASRRTGLAGARNEQFF. Together with reference TRBV11-3 and TRBJ2-1, the CDR3 gives the full variable domain: EAGVVQSPRYKIIEKKQPVAFWCNPISGHNTLYWYLQNLGQGPELLIRYENEEAVDDSQLPKDRFSAERLKGVDSTLKIQPAELGDSAVYLCASRRTGLAGARNEQFFGPGTRLTVL.